This T cell receptor (beta chain) originates from a study of technical replicates of blood from a few donors. Using immunoSEQ multiplex PCR, the repertoire was profiled, and TCRdb retains in-frame clones only, with some absent. The sample contains over 55,000 clones, around 87% of which appear only once. The sequence came from a human donor in good health. Some clones in this sample may be carry-over from other donors' samples. The sample was PBMCs.

CDR3 sequence (DNA): TGTGCCAGCAGTTCATCCAACAGGGTTTACGAGCAGTACTTC. It translates to CASSSSNRVYEQYF. The chain joins TRBV27 to TRBJ2-7, with D perhaps matching TRBD1 (6 bases). Germline loops: CDR1 MNHEY, CDR2 SMNVEV (reference sequence). The length of the CDR3 is 14 residues. Trimming took off 4 bases at V and 4 bases at J, with 14 bases between the two ends.